These 2 T cell receptor beta chains were all obtained from the same sample, sequenced in a study of cytomegalovirus exposure and HLA in healthy donors. The PCR contained 60 Vbeta and 13 Jbeta primers. Profiling relied on immunoSEQ multiplex PCR, and the TCRdb table lists in-frame clones only, not all of them. This table has some 100,000 clones, 81% appearing once. The sample comprised PBMCs. The origin of the receptors is a girl aged 2 to 10 in good health and CMV-seropositive.

The CDR3 region has the DNA TGTGCCAGCAGTGGGGACACCGGCTACAATGAGCAGTTCTTC. Translating gives CASSGDTGYNEQFF. V gene TRBV27 combines with J gene TRBJ2-1; tentative D call: TRBD1 (6 bases). The CDR3 is 14 amino acids. Germline V CDR1 and CDR2: MNHEY, SMNVEV (reference sequence). V lost 5 bases and J 3 bases, leaving 11 bases between the germline ends.

This clone occurred a few times. The DNA for the CDR3 is TGTGCCAGCAGTTACGTAGAAGAGACCCAGTACTTC. It translates to CASSYVEETQYF. The rearrangement joins TRBV6-6 to TRBJ2-5; D remains unclear. Germline values: CDR1 MNHNY, CDR2 SVGAGI (reference sequence). Trimming removed 2 bases from V and 3 bases from J, with 4 bases in between. This CDR3 is built from 12 residues.